This note documents a single T cell receptor beta chain sequence. The junction and the germline gene differ at one end; a read error may be behind it. This record comes from a study of blood T cells in healthy people across ages. Germline values: CDR1 MDHEN, CDR2 SYDVKM. CDR3 length: 16 amino acids. Healthy Caucasian individuals from Russia aged about 6 to 90 were enrolled as donors. A sample-barcoded 5' primer and a J-beta primer mix were used in a second PCR of about 6 to 12 cycles. Each cDNA molecule was tagged by a template-switch adaptor that had 12 random nucleotides. TCRdb recomputed calls from the 5' RACE reads with MiXCR, one row per CDR3 protein. This table has about 800,000 distinct CDR3 sequences, around 25% appearing once. This same sample was also part of a study on T cells of mothers and their children. According to that study: In the second PCR, M1S primer introduced barcodes and 2-4 random bases. Sequencing returned over 9 million TCR beta CDR3 reads per mother and about 3 million per child.

The J gene is TRBJ2-7, the V gene TRBV28; D perhaps matches TRBD2 (7 bases). This receptor was obtained from a boy younger than 18 in good health. The material sequenced was blood. CDR3 sequence: CASSIYSGAGAYEQHF. In nucleotides, the CDR3 is TGTGCCAGCAGTATCTACTCAGGGGCGGGAGCCTACGAGCAGCACTTC.